These T cell receptor beta chains were read from a single sample in a study of blood T cells in healthy people across ages. TCRdb recomputed calls from the 5' RACE reads with MiXCR, one row per CDR3 protein. Of roughly 800,000 distinct CDR3 sequences in the sample, roughly 25% were seen once. Separately, the same data were catalogued under a study of T cells of mothers and their children.

The specimen sequenced was blood. The source of these receptors is a boy younger than 18 in good health. CDR3s include the opening cysteine and the closing phenylalanine or tryptophan. D genes are given only for firm matches. Clone size is given for some rows only: seen once, a few or many times, or a class if the clone is expanded.

abundance: few
j_gene: TRBJ2-5
d_gene: TRBD2
v_gene: TRBV28
CDR3nt: TGTGCCAGCAGTTTGGAGCGGGGCCGAGGAGAGACCCAGTACTTC
CDR3aa: CASSLERGRGETQYF

abundance: .
j_gene: TRBJ2-1
d_gene: TRBD1
v_gene: TRBV12-3/TRBV12-4
CDR3nt: TGTGCCAGCAATACAGGGGGAGGAAATGAGCAGTTCTTC
CDR3aa: CASNTGGGNEQFF

abundance: .
j_gene: TRBJ2-5
d_gene: TRBD2
v_gene: TRBV20-1
CDR3nt: TGCAGTGCCAGTTCTAGCGGCCAAGAGACCCAGTACTTC
CDR3aa: CSASSSGQETQYF

abundance: .
j_gene: TRBJ2-7
d_gene: .
v_gene: TRBV6-2/TRBV6-3
CDR3nt: TGTGCCAGCAGTTGGGCCTCCGGGACTTCCGTCTACGAGCAGTACTTC
CDR3aa: CASSWASGTSVYEQYF

abundance: .
j_gene: TRBJ2-5
d_gene: .
v_gene: TRBV3-1
CDR3nt: TGTGCCAGCAGCCAAGGCCTCGGGACACCACAAGAGACCCAGTACTTC
CDR3aa: CASSQGLGTPQETQYF

abundance: .
j_gene: TRBJ2-7
d_gene: TRBD2
v_gene: TRBV9
CDR3nt: TGTGCCAGCAGCGTGACTAGCGGTACCTACTACGAGCAGTACTTC
CDR3aa: CASSVTSGTYYEQYF

abundance: .
j_gene: TRBJ2-7
d_gene: .
v_gene: TRBV12-3/TRBV12-4
CDR3nt: TGTGCCAGCAGTTTTAGTCGCCGGATCTACGAGCAGTACTTC
CDR3aa: CASSFSRRIYEQYF

abundance: .
j_gene: TRBJ2-1
d_gene: TRBD1
v_gene: TRBV24-1
CDR3nt: TGTGCCGCCAGGCCCACAGGGGAGTCATCCTACAATGAGCAGTTCTTC
CDR3aa: CAARPTGESSYNEQFF

abundance: once
j_gene: TRBJ2-7
d_gene: TRBD2
v_gene: TRBV12-3/TRBV12-4
CDR3nt: TGTGCCAGCAGTCGATTAGCGGGAAGAGGCGAGCAGTACTTC
CDR3aa: CASSRLAGRGEQYF

abundance: .
j_gene: TRBJ2-1
d_gene: .
v_gene: TRBV28
CDR3nt: TGTGCCAGCAGTACGGGGGGACATACCTCCTACAATGAGCAGTTCTTC
CDR3aa: CASSTGGHTSYNEQFF

abundance: .
j_gene: TRBJ2-1
d_gene: TRBD1
v_gene: TRBV10-3
CDR3nt: TGTGCCATCAGTCCCGGGACAGGGACAACCAATGAGCAGTTCTTC
CDR3aa: CAISPGTGTTNEQFF